A selection of T cell receptor beta chains follows, all from one sample in a study of beta chain features in type 1 diabetes. Produced via immunoSEQ multiplex PCR; TCRdb's table is partial and in-frame only. The sample holds around 250,000 clones; roughly 21% are singletons and the top ten take around 0.029%. Sequencing was performed on naive CD4+ T cells from blood. These receptors all stem from a woman in her thirties or forties with type 1 diabetes. The CDR3 runs from the conserved cysteine through the conserved F or W. D genes are given only for firm matches. Clone size is not always given. Where it is, it says once, few, many or a class for expanded clones.

j_call,clone_size,v_call,d_call,cdr3_nt,cdr3_aa
TRBJ2-6,few,TRBV27,.,TGTGCCAGCAGTTTAATTGCGGAGCCTGGGGCCAACGTCCTGACTTTC,CASSLIAEPGANVLTF
TRBJ2-3,few,TRBV7-9,.,TGTGCCAGCAGCCCCGAAGCGGATACGCAGTATTTT,CASSPEADTQYF
TRBJ2-1,.,TRBV7-9,.,TGTGCCAGCAGCCCGGGACTGGTAAACAATGAGCAGTTCTTC,CASSPGLVNNEQFF
TRBJ2-2,few,TRBV19,.,TGTGCCAGCCGCCGCCCGGAGTCGTCCACCGGGGAGCTGTTTTTT,CASRRPESSTGELFF
TRBJ2-2,.,TRBV7-9,.,TGTGCCAGCAGCTTAGTCCCGGGGGAGCTGTTTTTT,CASSLVPGELFF
TRBJ1-1,.,TRBV19,.,TGTGCCAGTAAGCCTGACAGCATGAACACTGAAGCTTTCTTT,CASKPDSMNTEAFF
TRBJ2-1,.,TRBV19,.,TGTGCCAGTAAAGACTCCAGCTCCTACAATGAGCAGTTCTTC,CASKDSSSYNEQFF
TRBJ2-7,.,TRBV2,.,TGTGCCAGCGGGATAGGGGGACACGAGCAGTACTTC,CASGIGGHEQYF
TRBJ2-5,.,TRBV7-9,.,TGTGCCAGCAGCTTATCCTCAACACAAGAGACCCAGTACTTC,CASSLSSTQETQYF
TRBJ2-1,few,TRBV7-3,.,TGTGCCAGCAGCTCTGGGGGCGGATTCAATGAGCAGTTCTTC,CASSSGGGFNEQFF
TRBJ2-1,.,TRBV20-1,.,TGCAGCCCAGGACGGGAGAATGAGCAGTTCTTC,CSPGRENEQFF
TRBJ2-2,.,TRBV5-1,.,TGCGCCAGCAGCTTGGGCCACTTGAACACCGGGGAGCTGTTTTTT,CASSLGHLNTGELFF
TRBJ1-4,.,TRBV4-2,TRBD1,TGTGCCAGCAGCCCGGGGCCCTCAGGGGGTGAAAAACTGTTTTTT,CASSPGPSGGEKLFF
TRBJ2-7,.,TRBV29-1,.,TGCAGCGCTCGACATTCCTACGAGCAGTACTTC,CSARHSYEQYF
TRBJ2-2,.,TRBV28,.,TGTGCCAGCAGTTTTGTGGCTTCTAGGACCGGGGAGCTGTTTTTT,CASSFVASRTGELFF
TRBJ1-1,.,TRBV28,.,TGTGCCAGCAGTGTGGGGACAAAGTGGTCTGAAGCTTTCTTT,CASSVGTKWSEAFF
TRBJ2-6,.,TRBV18,.,TGTGCCAGCTCACCAGGAGGTTTAAGCTCTGGGGCCAACGTCCTGACTTTC,CASSPGGLSSGANVLTF
TRBJ1-5,.,TRBV6-5,.,TGTGCCAGCAGTTCACAGGGAAGGGGGCAGCCCCAGCATTTT,CASSSQGRGQPQHF
TRBJ2-7,few,TRBV19,.,TGTGCCAGTAGTATGGCGGGCATTGGCGAGCAGTACTTC,CASSMAGIGEQYF
TRBJ2-7,.,TRBV7-2,.,TGTGCCAGCAGCCCGGACGGGGGCTACGAGCAGTACTTC,CASSPDGGYEQYF
TRBJ1-2,.,TRBV29-1,TRBD1,TGCAGCGTGACAGGGGGGAACTATGGCTACACCTTC,CSVTGGNYGYTF
TRBJ2-2,few,TRBV15,TRBD1,TGTGCCACCAGCAGCGGACAGGGGGTGGGGACCGGGGAGCTGTTTTTT,CATSSGQGVGTGELFF
TRBJ1-2,.,TRBV2,.,TGTGCCAGCAGCTTTGTACAGGGACCTACTAACTATGGCTACACCTTC,CASSFVQGPTNYGYTF
TRBJ2-7,.,TRBV28,.,TGTGCCAGCACCCTCGACACCTCCGGCGAGCAGTACTTC,CASTLDTSGEQYF
TRBJ2-2,.,TRBV9,TRBD2,TGTGCCAGCAGCGTACGGCTAGCGGGAGATACCGGGGAGCTGTTTTTT,CASSVRLAGDTGELFF
TRBJ2-5,once,TRBV9,TRBD2,TGTGCCAGCAGCGTTGGAGGACTAGCGGGGGACCAAGAGACCCAGTACTTC,CASSVGGLAGDQETQYF
TRBJ2-1,.,TRBV28,TRBD1,TGTGCCAGCAGCACGGGACAGGGGAGGAATGAGCAGTTCTTC,CASSTGQGRNEQFF
TRBJ2-7,few,TRBV7-2,TRBD1,TGTGCCAGCAGCCCTCAACCCAGGGACAGTAATGACGAGCAGTACTTC,CASSPQPRDSNDEQYF
TRBJ2-5,.,TRBV12-5,.,TGTGCTAGTGGTTTGAGCGAAGAGACCCAGTACTTC,CASGLSEETQYF
TRBJ2-7,few,TRBV21-1,.,TGTGCCAGCAGCAGCCCCCCGGGGTCCCGTTCAAACGAGCAGTACTTC,CASSSPPGSRSNEQYF
TRBJ2-5,few,TRBV7-6,TRBD2,TGTGCCAGCAGCCTTGCTCTTGACGGGAGGGCGGCCCAGTACTTC,CASSLALDGRAAQYF
TRBJ2-2,.,TRBV2,.,TGTGCCAGCAGGACAGTACAAGCCGGGGAGCTGTTTTTT,CASRTVQAGELFF
TRBJ1-5,.,TRBV11-2,TRBD1,TGTGCCAGCAGCTTAGATGGGGCAGGGGGGAATCAGCCCCAGCATTTT,CASSLDGAGGNQPQHF
TRBJ2-7,few,TRBV28,.,TGTGCCAGCAGTGGAGAGCGGGCCTTCTCCTACGAGCAGTACTTC,CASSGERAFSYEQYF
TRBJ1-6,few,TRBV2,.,TGTGCCAGCAGTCGGGGGGCCGGAGCCGGTTTT,CASSRGAGAGF
TRBJ1-2,few,TRBV5-6,.,TGTGCCAGCAGCTCCTGGCAGGGCTACACCTTC,CASSSWQGYTF
TRBJ2-1,few,TRBV5-6,.,TGTGCCAGCAGCTTCCGGGACACCGTTTACAATGAGCAGTTCTTC,CASSFRDTVYNEQFF
TRBJ1-1,.,TRBV7-9,.,TGTGCCAGCAGCTTAGCGAGGGAAGCTTTCTTT,CASSLAREAFF
TRBJ2-5,few,TRBV4-1,TRBD1,TGCGCCAGCAGCCATGGGGACAGGGGCCGGCCCCAAGAGACCCAGTACTTC,CASSHGDRGRPQETQYF
TRBJ2-4,.,TRBV7-2,TRBD2,TGTGCCAGCAGCTTAGAGTCTAGCGGGAGTATGGGAAACATTCAGTACTTC,CASSLESSGSMGNIQYF
TRBJ1-2,.,TRBV4-3,.,TGCGCCAGCAGCCAAGAGACCGACGGGTATGGCTACACCTTC,CASSQETDGYGYTF
TRBJ2-7,few,TRBV4-3,.,TGCGCCAGCAGCCAATATCAGGGGCAAACCTACGAGCAGTACTTC,CASSQYQGQTYEQYF
TRBJ2-5,.,TRBV2,TRBD2,TGTGCCAGCAGTGAAGGGCTAGCGGGGTCAGCGGCCCAGTACTTC,CASSEGLAGSAAQYF
TRBJ2-1,.,TRBV28,.,TGTGCCAGCAGTACGATCGGGACTTACTACAATGAGCAGTTCTTC,CASSTIGTYYNEQFF
TRBJ2-7,few,TRBV15,.,TGTGCCACCAGCAGAGATTTCAGCTACGAGCAGTACTTC,CATSRDFSYEQYF
TRBJ1-5,.,TRBV29-1,TRBD1,TGCAGCGTTGGCGGGACAGATCGCAATCAGCCCCAGCATTTT,CSVGGTDRNQPQHF
TRBJ2-1,few,TRBV29-1,.,TGCAGCGTTTGGGGCCCAGGCTCTAATGAGCAGTTCTTC,CSVWGPGSNEQFF
TRBJ1-2,few,TRBV6-5,.,TGTGCCAGCAGTTACCTACGGTCGGGTTATGGCTACACCTTC,CASSYLRSGYGYTF
TRBJ1-2,.,TRBV7-2,.,TGTGCCAGCAGCTTAGGGGGGGGCTATGGCTACACCTTC,CASSLGGGYGYTF